These T cell receptor beta chains were read from a single sample in a study of blood T cells in healthy people across ages. TCRdb used MiXCR to reprocess the 5' RACE reads, holding one entry per CDR3 protein. This repertoire shows 650,000 to 950,000 distinct CDR3 sequences, roughly 44% found once; its top ten account for about a fifth. Input material: blood. These receptors came from a man aged 60 to 69 in good health. Both conserved end residues are part of each CDR3. Each record gives: V gene, CDR3 protein.

>TRBV5-1
CASRFMSGGGNNEQYF
>TRBV20-1
CSARIAGGPTGELFF
>TRBV20-1
CSASKTDYSNQPQHF
>TRBV11-2
CASSAGVHTGELFF
>TRBV5-1
CASSTSRGGGYNEQFF
>TRBV5-1
CASSEGTSTDTQYF
>TRBV2
CASSADRGSDEQYF
>TRBV12-3/TRBV12-4
CASTRTGVYHGYTF
>TRBV5-1
CASSPFGYGDGYTF
>TRBV13
CASSPRTGNIYGYTF
>TRBV5-1
CASSLGRPSDNEQFF
>TRBV6-2/TRBV6-3
CASSPTSDPGTQYF
>TRBV20-1
CSAPKRGVGETQYF
>TRBV12-3/TRBV12-4
CASSFGTSGGVAGELFF
>TRBV7-2
CASSTPFGSGGAGTDTQYF
>TRBV4-1
CASSRLAYNEQFF
>TRBV7-9
CASEAGGTGELFF
>TRBV11-2
CASSLEPKNIQYF
>TRBV12-5
CASGSGRAGSTGELFF
>TRBV9
CASSPRDGGNYGYTF